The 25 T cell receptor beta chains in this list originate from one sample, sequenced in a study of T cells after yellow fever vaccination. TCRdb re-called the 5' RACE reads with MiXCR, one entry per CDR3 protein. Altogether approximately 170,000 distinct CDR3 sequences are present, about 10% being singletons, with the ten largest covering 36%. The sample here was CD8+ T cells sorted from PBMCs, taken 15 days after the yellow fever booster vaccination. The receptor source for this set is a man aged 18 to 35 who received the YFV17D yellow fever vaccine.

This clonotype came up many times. For the CDR3, the DNA is TGTGCCAGCAGTTACTCGGAGACCCAGTACTTC. Protein product: CASSYSETQYF. The rearrangement links TRBV6-5 to TRBJ2-5; D uncertain. Trimming pared 0 bases from V and 5 bases from J, leaving 1 base between. This CDR3 has 11 residues. The V gene's germline CDR1 is MNHEY and CDR2 SVGAGI.

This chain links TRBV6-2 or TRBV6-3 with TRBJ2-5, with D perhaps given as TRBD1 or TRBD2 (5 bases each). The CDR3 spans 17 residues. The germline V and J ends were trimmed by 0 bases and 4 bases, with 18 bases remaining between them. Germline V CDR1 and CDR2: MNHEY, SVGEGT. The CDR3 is CASSYSKGTARGETQYF. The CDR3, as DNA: TGTGCCAGCAGTTACTCGAAGGGGACGGCAAGGGGAGAGACCCAGTACTTC.

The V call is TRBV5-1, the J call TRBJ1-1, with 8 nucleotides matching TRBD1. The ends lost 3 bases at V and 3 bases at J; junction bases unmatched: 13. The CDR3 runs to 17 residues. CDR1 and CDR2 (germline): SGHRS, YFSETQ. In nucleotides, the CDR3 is TGCGCCAGCAGCTCCAAGAACCGGGACAGGAAGTACACTGAAGCTTTCTTT. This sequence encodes CASSSKNRDRKYTEAFF.

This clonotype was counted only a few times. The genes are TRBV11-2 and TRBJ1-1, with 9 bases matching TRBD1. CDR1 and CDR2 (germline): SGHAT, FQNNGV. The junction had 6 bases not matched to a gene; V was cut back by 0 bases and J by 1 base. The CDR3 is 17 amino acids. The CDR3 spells CASSLDPTGGTNTEAFF. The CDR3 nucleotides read TGTGCCAGCAGCTTAGACCCGACAGGGGGAACGAACACTGAAGCTTTCTTT.

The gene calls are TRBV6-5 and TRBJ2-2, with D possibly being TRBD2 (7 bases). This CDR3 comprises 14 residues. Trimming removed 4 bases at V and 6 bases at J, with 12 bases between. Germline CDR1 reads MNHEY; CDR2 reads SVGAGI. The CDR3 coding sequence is TGTGCCAGCAGTTGGGAGGGGGGGGCCGGGGAGCTGTTTTTT. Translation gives CASSWEGGAGELFF.

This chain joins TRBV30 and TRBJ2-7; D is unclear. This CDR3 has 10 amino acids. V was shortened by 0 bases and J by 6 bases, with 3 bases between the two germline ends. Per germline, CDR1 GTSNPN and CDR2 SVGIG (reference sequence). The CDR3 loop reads CAWSVSEQYF. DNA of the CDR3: TGTGCCTGGAGTGTGTCCGAGCAGTACTTC.

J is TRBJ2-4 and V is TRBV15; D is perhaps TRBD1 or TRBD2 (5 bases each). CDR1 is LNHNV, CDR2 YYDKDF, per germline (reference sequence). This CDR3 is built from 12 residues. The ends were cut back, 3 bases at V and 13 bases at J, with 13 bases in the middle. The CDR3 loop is CATSRSRDEQYF. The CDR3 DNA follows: TGTGCCACCAGCAGGAGCCGGGACGAACAGTACTTC.

CDR3 protein: CASSSGYRNGYTF. The CDR3 DNA follows: TGTGCCAGCAGCTCCGGATACAGAAACGGCTACACCTTC. The V and J genes are TRBV5-5 and TRBJ1-2; D is uncertain. The germline V and J ends were trimmed by 3 bases and 8 bases, with 14 bases remaining between them. This CDR3 comprises 13 residues. Germline V CDR1 and CDR2: SGHKS, YYEKEE (reference sequence).

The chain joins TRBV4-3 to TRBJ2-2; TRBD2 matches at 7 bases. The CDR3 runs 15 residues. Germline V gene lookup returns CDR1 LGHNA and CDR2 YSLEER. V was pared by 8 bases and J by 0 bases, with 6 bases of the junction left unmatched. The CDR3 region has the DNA TGCGCCAGCTGGGTACGGGGGGCGAACACCGGGGAGCTGTTTTTT. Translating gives CASWVRGANTGELFF.

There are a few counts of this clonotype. CDR3 loop: CASTPTGEQYF. CDR3 DNA sequence: TGTGCCAGCACCCCCACTGGCGAGCAGTACTTC. The V call is TRBV2, the J call TRBJ2-7; no firm D call. Deletions cut 7 bases from V and 6 bases from J, with 10 bases between. The CDR3 consists of 11 residues. Germline values: CDR1 SNHLY, CDR2 FYNNEI.

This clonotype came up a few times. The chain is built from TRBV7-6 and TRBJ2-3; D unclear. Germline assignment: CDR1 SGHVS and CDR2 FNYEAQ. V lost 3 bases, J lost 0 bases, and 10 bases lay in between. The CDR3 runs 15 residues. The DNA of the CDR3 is TGTGCCAGCAGCTTGGACCCTGCTAGCACAGATACGCAGTATTTT. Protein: CASSLDPASTDTQYF.

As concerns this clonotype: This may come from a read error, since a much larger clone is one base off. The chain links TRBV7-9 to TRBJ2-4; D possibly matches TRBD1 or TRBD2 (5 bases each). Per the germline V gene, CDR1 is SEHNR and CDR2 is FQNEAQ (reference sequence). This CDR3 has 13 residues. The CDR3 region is CASSPRDQNIEYF. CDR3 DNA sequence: TGTGCCAGCAGCCCAAGGGACCAAAACATTGAGTACTTC.

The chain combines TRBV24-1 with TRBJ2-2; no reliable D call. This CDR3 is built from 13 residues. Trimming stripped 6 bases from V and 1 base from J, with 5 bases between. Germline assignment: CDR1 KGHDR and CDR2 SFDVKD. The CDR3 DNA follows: TGTGCCACCAGTTTGCAGAACACCGGGGAGCTGTTTTTT. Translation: CATSLQNTGELFF.

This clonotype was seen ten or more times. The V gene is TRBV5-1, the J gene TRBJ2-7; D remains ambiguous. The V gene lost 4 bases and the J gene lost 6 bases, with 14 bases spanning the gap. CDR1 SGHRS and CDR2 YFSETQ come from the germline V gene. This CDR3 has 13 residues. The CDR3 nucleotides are TGCGCCAGCAGCCTTGTAGGGTCGGGCGAGCAGTACTTC. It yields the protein CASSLVGSGEQYF. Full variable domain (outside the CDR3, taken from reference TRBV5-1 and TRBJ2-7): KAGVTQTPRYLIKTRGQQVTLSCSPISGHRSVSWYQQTPGQGLQFLFEYFSETQRNKGNFPGRFSGRQFSNSRSEMNVSTLELGDSALYLCASSLVGSGEQYFGPGTRLTVT.

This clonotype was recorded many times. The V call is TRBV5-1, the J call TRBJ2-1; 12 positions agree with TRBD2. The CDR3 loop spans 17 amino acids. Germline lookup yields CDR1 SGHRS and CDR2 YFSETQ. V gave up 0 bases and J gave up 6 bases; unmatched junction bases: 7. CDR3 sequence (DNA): TGCGCCAGCAGCTTGGCGCTAGCGGGGGGGCCTGGCAATGAGCAGTTCTTC. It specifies CASSLALAGGPGNEQFF.

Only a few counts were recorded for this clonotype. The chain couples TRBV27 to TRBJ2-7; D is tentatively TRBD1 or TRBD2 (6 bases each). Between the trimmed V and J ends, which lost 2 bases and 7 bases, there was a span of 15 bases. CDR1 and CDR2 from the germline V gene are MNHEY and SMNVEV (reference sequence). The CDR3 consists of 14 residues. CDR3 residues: CASSLRGLMGEQYV. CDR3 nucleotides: TGTGCCAGCAGTTTACGGGGGCTCATGGGGGAGCAGTACGTC.

The DNA for the CDR3 is TGTGCCATCAGGGGTCCCGGGGAGCTGTTTTTT. Amino acids: CAIRGPGELFF. The chain employs TRBV10-3 and TRBJ2-2, with no clear D. The CDR3 runs to 11 residues. Germline values: CDR1 ENHRY, CDR2 SYGVKD. Trimming left V 6 bases short and J 6 bases short, with 5 bases between.

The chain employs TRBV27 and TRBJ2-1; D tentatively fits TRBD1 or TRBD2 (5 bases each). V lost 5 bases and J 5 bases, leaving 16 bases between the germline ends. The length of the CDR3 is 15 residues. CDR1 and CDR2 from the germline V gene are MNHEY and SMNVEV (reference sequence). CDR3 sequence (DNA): TGTGCCAGCAGTGGGGGTCCCCGTCTACACAATGAGCAGTTCTTC. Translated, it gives CASSGGPRLHNEQFF.

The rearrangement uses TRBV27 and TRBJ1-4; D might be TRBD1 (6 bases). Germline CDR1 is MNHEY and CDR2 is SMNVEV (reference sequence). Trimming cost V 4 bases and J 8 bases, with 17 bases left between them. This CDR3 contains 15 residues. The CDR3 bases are TGTGCCAGCAGTTCCGCTGACGGGGGGCGCGAAAAACTGTTTTTT. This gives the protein CASSSADGGREKLFF.

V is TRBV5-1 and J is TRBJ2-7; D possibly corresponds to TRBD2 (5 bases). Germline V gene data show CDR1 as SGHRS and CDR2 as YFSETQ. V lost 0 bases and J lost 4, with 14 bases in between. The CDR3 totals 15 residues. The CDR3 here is CASSLATGLGYEQYV. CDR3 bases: TGCGCCAGCAGCTTGGCAACGGGGTTGGGGTACGAGCAGTACGTC.

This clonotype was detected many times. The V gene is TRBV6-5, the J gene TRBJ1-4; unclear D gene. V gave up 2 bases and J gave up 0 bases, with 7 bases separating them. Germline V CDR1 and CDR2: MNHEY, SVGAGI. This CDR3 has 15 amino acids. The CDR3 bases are TGTGCCAGCAGTTACAATCTTGCAACTAATGAAAAACTGTTTTTT. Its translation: CASSYNLATNEKLFF.

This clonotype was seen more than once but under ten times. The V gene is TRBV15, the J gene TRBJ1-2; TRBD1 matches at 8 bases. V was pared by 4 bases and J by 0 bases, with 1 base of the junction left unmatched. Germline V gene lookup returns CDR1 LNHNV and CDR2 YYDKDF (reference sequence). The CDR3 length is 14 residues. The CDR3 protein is CATSKDRANYGYTF. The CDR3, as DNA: TGTGCCACCAGCAAGGACAGGGCTAACTATGGCTACACCTTC. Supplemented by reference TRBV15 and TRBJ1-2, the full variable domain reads DAMVIQNPRYQVTQFGKPVTLSCSQTLNHNVMYWYQQKSSQAPKLLFHYYDKDFNNEADTPDNFQSRRPNTSFCFLDIRSPGLGDTAMYLCATSKDRANYGYTFGSGTRLTVV.

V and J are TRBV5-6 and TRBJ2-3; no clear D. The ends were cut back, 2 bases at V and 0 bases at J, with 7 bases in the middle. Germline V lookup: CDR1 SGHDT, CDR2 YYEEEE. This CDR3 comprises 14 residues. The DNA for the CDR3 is TGTGCCAGCAGCTTCGGCAGAAGCACAGATACGCAGTATTTT. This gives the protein CASSFGRSTDTQYF.

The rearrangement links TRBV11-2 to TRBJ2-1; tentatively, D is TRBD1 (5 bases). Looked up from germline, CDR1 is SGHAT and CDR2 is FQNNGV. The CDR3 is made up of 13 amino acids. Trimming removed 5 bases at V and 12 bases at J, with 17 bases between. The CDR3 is CASSPEGASWQFF. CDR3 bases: TGTGCCAGCAGCCCCGAAGGGGCCTCCTGGCAGTTCTTC.

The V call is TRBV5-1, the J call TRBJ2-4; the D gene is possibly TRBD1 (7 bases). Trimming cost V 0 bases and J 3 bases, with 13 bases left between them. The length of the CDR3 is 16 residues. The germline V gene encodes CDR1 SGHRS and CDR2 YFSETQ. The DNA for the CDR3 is TGCGCCAGCAGCTTGGCTGGAGGGGGCGGCAAAAACATTCAGTACTTC. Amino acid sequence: CASSLAGGGGKNIQYF.